This TCR beta chain was sequenced in a study of blood T cell repertoires in COVID-19. At the level of the study: Sites across the United States, Italy and Spain contributed samples from acute and convalescent COVID-19. T cells, B-cell-depleted T cells, or PBMCs provided the cDNA or gDNA that served as material.

The table lists this clone with a count of one. Under the authors' procedure: Using reference gene primer amplification, nucleated cell counts were estimated. This table comes from immunoSEQ multiplex PCR, and its TCRdb copy is limited to in-frame clones, with some not included. D and trimming were read from the DNA, whereas the V and J calls and clone size are those reported in that table. Found here are 240,000 or so clones, about 90% of them singletons; the top ten hold 6.2%. The sample comprised peripheral blood. This clonotype originated in a man between 60 and 75 years old with acute or convalescent COVID-19.

As DNA, the CDR3 is TGTGCCAGCAGGACCCGACTGGCGGGAGACCCGAGCTCCTACGAGCAGTACTTC. Its protein is CASRTRLAGDPSSYEQYF. V gene TRBV27 combines with J gene TRBJ2-7; 7 bases are a match to TRBD2. Germline values: CDR1 MNHEY, CDR2 SMNVEV (reference sequence). J lost 0 bases, V lost 6 bases, and 17 bases had no gene match. CDR3 size: 18 residues.